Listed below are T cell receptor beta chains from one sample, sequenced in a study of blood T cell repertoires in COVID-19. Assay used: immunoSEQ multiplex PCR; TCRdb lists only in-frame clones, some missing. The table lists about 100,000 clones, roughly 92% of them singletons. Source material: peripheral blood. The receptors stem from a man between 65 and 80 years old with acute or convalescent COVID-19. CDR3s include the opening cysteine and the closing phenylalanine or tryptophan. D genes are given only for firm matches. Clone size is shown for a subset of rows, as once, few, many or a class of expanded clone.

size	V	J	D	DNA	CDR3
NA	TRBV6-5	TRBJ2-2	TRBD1	TGTGCCAGCAGCCGACAGGGGGCTTACACCGGGGAGCTGTTTTTT	CASSRQGAYTGELFF
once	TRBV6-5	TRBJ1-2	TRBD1	TGTGCCAGCAGTCCCTTCGGGACAGGGGATGGCTACACCTTC	CASSPFGTGDGYTF
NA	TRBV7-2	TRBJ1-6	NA	TGTGCCAGCAGCCAAACAGGGCCCTCACCCCTCCACTTT	CASSQTGPSPLHF
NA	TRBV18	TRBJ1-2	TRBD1	TGTGCCAGCTCACCAAGGGACAGGGGCGGCTACACCTTC	CASSPRDRGGYTF
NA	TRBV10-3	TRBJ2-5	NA	TGTGCCATCAGCGAGGAGACTAGATTACCCATGGCCCAGTACTTC	CAISEETRLPMAQYF
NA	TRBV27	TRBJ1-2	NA	TGTGCCAGCAGTTTATTTCGTACCGGTTTTGGCTACACCTTC	CASSLFRTGFGYTF
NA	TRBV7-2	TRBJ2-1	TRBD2	TGTGCCAGCAGCCTCCCCCGGACTAGCGGGCCCTACAATGAGCAGTTCTTC	CASSLPRTSGPYNEQFF
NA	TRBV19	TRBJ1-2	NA	TGTGCCAGTAGTATAGATCCGAACAGGGAAGGAGGCTACACCTTC	CASSIDPNREGGYTF
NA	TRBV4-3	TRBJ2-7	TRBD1	TGCGCCAGCAGCGCTTACAGGGGCCCCTACGAGCAGTACTTC	CASSAYRGPYEQYF
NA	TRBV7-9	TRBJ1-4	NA	TGTGCCAGCAGTAGTGGAGGAGAAAAACTGTTTTTT	CASSSGGEKLFF
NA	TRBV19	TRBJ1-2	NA	TGTGCCACTTCGGATGACAGGATCTATGGCTACACCTTC	CATSDDRIYGYTF
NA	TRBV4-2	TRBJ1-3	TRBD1	TGTGCCAGCAGCCAAGATGCGTTGACAGGGCCCTCAGGAAACACCATATATTTT	CASSQDALTGPSGNTIYF
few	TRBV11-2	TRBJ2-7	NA	TGTGCCAGCAGCTTAGATGACAGTAGCTACGAGCAGTACTTC	CASSLDDSSYEQYF
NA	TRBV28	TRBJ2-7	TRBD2	TGTGCCAGCAGTCCGGAGAGCGGGAGAAGTAACGAGCAGTACTTC	CASSPESGRSNEQYF
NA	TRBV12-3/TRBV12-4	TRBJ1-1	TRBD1	TGTGCCAGCAGTTTTCAGGGGGCTACAGAAGCTTTCTTT	CASSFQGATEAFF
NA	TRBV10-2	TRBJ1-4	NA	TGCGCCAGCAGTGACGGGGGGGTAGCAACTAATGAAAAACTGTTTTTT	CASSDGGVATNEKLFF
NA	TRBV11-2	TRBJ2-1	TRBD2	TGTGCCAGCAGCCCCGCGGGGACTAGCGGGACAAATGAGCAGTTCTTC	CASSPAGTSGTNEQFF
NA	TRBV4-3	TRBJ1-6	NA	TGCGCCAGCAGCCAAGCCCGGAGCTCCTATAATTCACCCCTCCACTTT	CASSQARSSYNSPLHF
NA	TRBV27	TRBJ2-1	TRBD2	TGTGCCAGCACCCGGACTAGCGGGGCCACTGAGCAGTTCTTC	CASTRTSGATEQFF
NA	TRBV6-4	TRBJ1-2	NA	TGTGCCAGCAGTAACCAGGGTTTTGGTGGATATGGCTACACCTTC	CASSNQGFGGYGYTF
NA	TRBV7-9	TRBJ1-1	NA	TGTGCCAGCAGCAAACTACTCACAGGGCCAAACACTGAAGCTTTCTTT	CASSKLLTGPNTEAFF
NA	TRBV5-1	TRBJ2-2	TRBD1	TGCGCCAGCAGCTTCCCCCGGGACAGGGGAATCACCGGGGAGCTGTTTTTT	CASSFPRDRGITGELFF
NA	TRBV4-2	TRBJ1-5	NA	TGTGCCAGCAGCCAGAACACGAATCAGCCCCAGCATTTT	CASSQNTNQPQHF